This TCR beta chain was recovered during a study of radiation and T cells in renal cell carcinoma. Remarks on this clone: The target antigen is unknown. Compared with germline, one end of the junction differs, possibly owing to a read error.

Findings and limits, study-wide: Baseline intratumoral clonotype presence is unknown without pretreatment biopsies. In blood, top tumor clones expanded by 2 weeks, shrinking by 4.

Assay used: immunoSEQ multiplex PCR; TCRdb lists only in-frame clones, some missing. Here the sample spans about 160,000 clones, 88% being singletons. In germline, CDR1 is SNHLY, CDR2 FYNNEI. There are 16 residues in the CDR3. The time point is: baseline pretreatment blood. As for treatment: 15 Gy SBRT to primary tumor, nephrectomy 4 weeks later. Blood was sampled at baseline, 2 weeks and 4 weeks after SBRT. This TCR was recovered from a woman between 65 and 79 years old with renal cell carcinoma. The starting material was blood, obtained from a patient whose treatment included radiotherapy and nephrectomy. The V and J genes are TRBV2 and TRBJ1-5, with D possibly TRBD1 on 6 matching bases. The CDR3 coding sequence is TGTGCCAGCAGGGAAGGGGGTAGGAGGAGCAATCAGCCCCAGCATTTT. This translates into CASREGGRRSNQPQHF.